The sequence of this TCR beta chain was determined in a study of long-term antiretroviral therapy in people with HIV. An immunoSEQ assay, version v3.0, was performed at survey level. Sequencing was performed with immunoSEQ multiplex PCR; in TCRdb, only in-frame clones are kept and a portion is missing. The sample consists of 25,000 to 30,000 clones, about 88% of them appearing once. The CDR3 length is 16 residues. With V trimmed by 1 base and J by 8 bases, 8 bases remained unmatched. Germline lookup yields CDR1 MGHRA and CDR2 YSYEKL. This clonotype was obtained from a man between 35 and 55 years old with HIV. V and J are TRBV4-1 and TRBJ1-4; 9 bases match TRBD1. This specimen was unsorted PBMCs, taken roughly 2.6 years after starting antiretroviral therapy. CDR3 loop: CASSQVAFGTGEKLFF. Written as DNA, the CDR3 is TGCGCCAGCAGCCAAGTTGCATTCGGGACAGGGGAAAAACTGTTTTTT.